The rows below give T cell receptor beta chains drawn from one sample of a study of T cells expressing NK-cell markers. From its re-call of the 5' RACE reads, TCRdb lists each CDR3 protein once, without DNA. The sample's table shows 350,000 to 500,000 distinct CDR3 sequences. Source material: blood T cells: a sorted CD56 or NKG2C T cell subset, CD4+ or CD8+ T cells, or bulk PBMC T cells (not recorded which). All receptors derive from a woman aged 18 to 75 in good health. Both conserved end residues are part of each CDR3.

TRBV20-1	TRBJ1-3	CSARVDRRYSGNTIYF
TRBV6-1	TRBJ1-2	CASIAGGGWRGYTF
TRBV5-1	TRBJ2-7	CASSLGRDTSGHSYEQYF
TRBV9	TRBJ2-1	CASSVGSGAYNEQFF
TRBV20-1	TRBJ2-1	CSARARGLHNEQFF
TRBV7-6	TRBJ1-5	CASSPGGDYQPQHF
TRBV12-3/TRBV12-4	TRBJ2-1	CASSSNRASGLDPYNEQFF
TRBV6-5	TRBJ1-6	CASSYGPIQGSKSPLHF
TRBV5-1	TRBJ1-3	CASSLGTVSGNTIYF
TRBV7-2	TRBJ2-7	CASSFSGNEQYF
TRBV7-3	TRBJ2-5	CASSSGQGDSQYF
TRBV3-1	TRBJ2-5	CASSPGGQTQYF
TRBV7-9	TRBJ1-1	CASRLTQGGEAFF
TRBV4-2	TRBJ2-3	CASSQDIADTQYF
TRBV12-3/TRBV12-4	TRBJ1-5	CASSLGTGDQPQHF
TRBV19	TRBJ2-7	CASSIGISYEQYF
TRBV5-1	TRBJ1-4	CASSPGGVPIRGEKLFF
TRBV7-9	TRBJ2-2	CASRPGTAKTGELFF
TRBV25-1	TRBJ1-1	CASSELGQENTEAFF
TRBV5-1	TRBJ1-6	CASSLDSRQGVKSPLHF
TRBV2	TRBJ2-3	CVLPDRITDTQYF
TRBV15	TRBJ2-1	CATGEAYNEQFF
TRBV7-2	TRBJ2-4	CASSYPVAGGGKNIQYF
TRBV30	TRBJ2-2	CAWSVYTGELFF
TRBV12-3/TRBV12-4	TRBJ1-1	CASSLSGGPAFF
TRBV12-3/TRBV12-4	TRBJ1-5	CASSPRTGGNNQPQHF
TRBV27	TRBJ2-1	CASSEITGDNEQFF
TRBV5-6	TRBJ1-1	CASSLDRGTGLPISMNTEAFF
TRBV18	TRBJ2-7	CASSPREGAQRYEQYF
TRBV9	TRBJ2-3	CASSPQASTDTQYF
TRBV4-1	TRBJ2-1	CASSQDRVQAYNEQFF
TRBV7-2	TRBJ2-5	CASSLGGRASGQETQYF
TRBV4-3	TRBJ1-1	CASSQTDRGVLSNTEAFF
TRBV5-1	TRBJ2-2	CASTLGWDTGELFF
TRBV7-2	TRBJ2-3	CASSWEWTDTQYF
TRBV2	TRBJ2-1	CASEGRVRNEQFF
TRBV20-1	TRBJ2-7	CSAMGTSEAYEQYF
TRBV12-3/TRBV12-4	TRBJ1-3	CASSLHREGGNTIYF
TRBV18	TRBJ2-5	CASSPDPGETQYF